The 13 T cell receptor beta chains below all came from one sample that was sequenced in a study of OX40 agonist ivuxolimab in advanced cancers. The repertoire was sequenced with immunoSEQ multiplex PCR; TCRdb's copy has only in-frame clones and lacks some. The sample has about 76,000 clones, just under 85% seen once. The material was CD4+ or CD8+ T cells sorted from blood, obtained in a trial of the OX40 agonist ivuxolimab. Receptor source: an adult with an advanced solid tumor such as melanoma, head and neck, liver or kidney cancer.

This clone was counted a few times. The chain employs TRBV7-9 and TRBJ1-1, with D uncertain. There are 14 residues in the CDR3. Between the trimmed V and J ends, which lost 3 bases and 4 bases, there was a span of 12 bases. In germline, CDR1 is SEHNR, CDR2 FQNEAQ (reference sequence). The CDR3 DNA reads TGTGCCAGCAGCTTTAGTGGGTTCGGCACTGAAGCTTTCTTT. Amino acid sequence: CASSFSGFGTEAFF.

The gene calls are TRBV7-6 and TRBJ2-7; perhaps TRBD1 as D (6 bases). The CDR3 spans 15 residues. Trimming removed 3 bases at V and 3 bases at J, with 15 bases between. Per germline, CDR1 SGHVS and CDR2 FNYEAQ. DNA of the CDR3: TGTGCCAGCAGCTTGGCCCCTGGGACAAACTACGAGCAGTACTTC. This codes for CASSLAPGTNYEQYF.

The chain links TRBV10-3 to TRBJ2-2; 7 bases are shared with TRBD1. This CDR3 is built from 16 residues. Germline loops: CDR1 ENHRY, CDR2 SYGVKD. V lost 10 bases, J lost 1 base, and 12 bases stayed unmatched. The CDR3 sequence is CASNPIDRVNTGELFF. As DNA, the CDR3 is TGTGCCAGCAATCCGATAGACAGGGTGAACACCGGGGAGCTGTTTTTT.

The V call is TRBV18, the J call TRBJ2-2, with D perhaps matching TRBD1 (5 bases). Trimming cost V 3 bases and J 1 base, with 9 bases left between them. CDR1 KGHSH and CDR2 LQKENI come from the germline V gene. This CDR3 region has 15 residues. CDR3 amino acids: CASSPGQGNTGELFF. CDR3 coding DNA: TGTGCCAGCTCACCGGGTCAGGGGAACACCGGGGAGCTGTTTTTT.

This clone was seen only a few times. J is TRBJ2-1 and V is TRBV18; possibly TRBD1 for D (5 bases). CDR1 is KGHSH, CDR2 LQKENI, per germline. The length of the CDR3 is 13 residues. Trimming removed 3 bases from V and 12 bases from J, with 15 bases in between. CDR3 bases: TGTGCCAGCTCACCGCAGGGTAGCCTGGGGCAGTTCTTC. It codes for CASSPQGSLGQFF.

This CDR3 is CASSLLVNTGELFF. The DNA for the CDR3 is TGTGCCAGCAGCTTATTAGTGAACACCGGGGAGCTGTTTTTT. This chain connects TRBV7-3 to TRBJ2-2; D is unclear. Germline lookup yields CDR1 SGHTA and CDR2 FQGTGA. V was trimmed by 2 bases and J by 1 base, leaving 5 bases between them. The CDR3 length is 14 residues.

The chain is built from TRBV7-8 and TRBJ1-3; D is unresolved. CDR3 length: 14 amino acids. Germline V gene data show CDR1 as SGHVS and CDR2 as FQNEAQ. The V and J ends lost 2 bases and 1 base respectively, with 6 bases between them. CDR3 coding DNA: TGTGCCAGCAGCTTAACCAGGTCTGGAAACACCATATATTTT. Translation: CASSLTRSGNTIYF.

V is TRBV7-9 and J is TRBJ1-5, with no clear D. Germline V lookup: CDR1 SEHNR, CDR2 FQNEAQ (reference sequence). This CDR3 has 14 residues. V lost 0 bases to trimming and J lost 7 bases, with 10 bases between them. CDR3 sequence reads: CASSLAPGGQPQHF. The DNA of the CDR3 is TGTGCCAGCAGCTTAGCCCCGGGAGGCCAGCCCCAGCATTTT.

About this clone: Other DNA sequences in the same sample also yield this CDR3. The V and J genes are TRBV2 and TRBJ1-1; D gene uncertain. The V and J ends lost 2 bases and 5 bases respectively, with 12 bases between them. This CDR3 comprises 14 residues. The germline V gene encodes CDR1 SNHLY and CDR2 FYNNEI. The CDR3 sequence: CASSERRLGTEAFF. The CDR3 coding sequence is TGTGCCAGCAGTGAAAGACGGTTAGGGACTGAAGCTTTCTTT.

The table lists this clone with a few counts. The chain uses TRBV28 and TRBJ1-2; D not certain. The germline CDR1 and CDR2 sequences are MDHEN and SYDVKM. There are 13 residues in the CDR3. V was pared by 2 bases and J by 0 bases, with 4 bases between. Written as DNA, the CDR3 is TGTGCCAGCAGTTTACCCACTAACTATGGCTACACCTTC. Its translation is CASSLPTNYGYTF.

The J gene is TRBJ2-1, the V gene TRBV10-3; D unclear. Trimming took off 3 bases at V and 2 bases at J, with 14 bases between the two ends. This CDR3 spans 16 amino acids. Germline values: CDR1 ENHRY, CDR2 SYGVKD. CDR3 sequence reads: CAISDLGSGAYNEQFF. The CDR3 DNA sequence: TGTGCCATCAGTGATCTTGGGTCTGGAGCCTACAATGAGCAGTTCTTC.

The chain employs TRBV4-2 and TRBJ1-2; unclear D gene. V was cut by 0 bases and J by 0 bases, with 11 bases left in between. The CDR3 totals 16 residues. CDR1 LGHNA and CDR2 YNFKEQ come from the germline V gene. CDR3 region: CASSQEKERPNYGYTF. Here the CDR3 DNA reads TGTGCCAGCAGCCAAGAGAAAGAGCGACCTAACTATGGCTACACCTTC.

This clone is a singleton in its sample. This same CDR3 is encoded by further DNA sequences in the sample. V is TRBV30 and J is TRBJ2-6; D gene unclear. Germline assignment: CDR1 GTSNPN and CDR2 SVGIG (reference sequence). The CDR3 sequence is 13 residues long. V was pared by 0 bases and J by 3 bases, with 3 bases between. In nucleotides, the CDR3 is TGTGCCTGGAGTGTTGGTGGGGCCAACGTCCTGACTTTC. It is translated as CAWSVGGANVLTF.